This TCR beta chain was captured by sequencing in a study of beta chain features in type 1 diabetes. cDNA synthesis used the whole RNA isolate, giving expressed TCRB sequences. The repertoire was sequenced with immunoSEQ multiplex PCR; TCRdb's copy has only in-frame clones and lacks some. The table lists around 250,000 clones, roughly 30% of them singletons. Blood was drawn once from each donor into heparinised tubes. The draws averaged around 120 mL. Germline V gene sequence: CDR1 LGHNT, CDR2 FRNRAP. The CDR3 contains 11 residues. V was clipped by 7 bases and J by 5 bases, with 6 bases between them. Notes on the study in general: High-TCR-expressing cells could be over-represented by cDNA sequencing. Any HLA type influence on TCRB rearrangement was left unresolved here.

As to this clone: The antigen is not known.

The sequenced sample consisted of central memory CD4+ T cells from blood. V and J are TRBV12-5 and TRBJ2-1; no clear D gene. The source of this sequence is a man younger than 40 in good health. The CDR3, as DNA: TGTGCTAGTGCCGAGAACAATGAGCAGTTCTTC. Translation gives CASAENNEQFF. Full variable domain (rest looked up from reference TRBV12-5 and TRBJ2-1): DARVTQTPRHKVTEMGQEVTMRCQPILGHNTVFWYRQTMMQGLELLAYFRNRAPLDDSGMPKDRFSAEMPDATLATLKIQPSEPRDSAVYFCASAENNEQFFGPGTRLTVL.